Listed below are T cell receptor beta chains from one sample, sequenced in a study of identical twins' blood T cells. TCRdb reprocessed the 5' RACE reads with MiXCR, giving one entry per CDR3 protein. The data contain about 370,000 distinct CDR3 sequences, about 28% of them seen just once; the ten biggest clones take up roughly 5.5%. The sample was PBMCs. These receptor sequences come from a woman aged 18 to 55 in good health. The CDR3 runs from the conserved cysteine through the conserved F or W. A D gene is named only where the DNA matches it firmly. Clone size is shown for a subset of rows, as once, few, many or a class of expanded clone.

TRBJ2-2 NA many TRBV27 TGTGCCAGCAGTTTTATAGTGACTACCGGGGAGCTGTTTTTT CASSFIVTTGELFF
TRBJ1-1 NA few TRBV5-1 TGCGCCAGCAGCTTATCGGACAGCGGGGACACTGAAGCTTTCTTT CASSLSDSGDTEAFF
TRBJ1-2 NA few TRBV20-1 TGCAGTGCAAGGAGGGGCTCTAATGGCTACACCTTC CSARRGSNGYTF
TRBJ1-1 NA many TRBV18 TGTGCCAGCTACCTGGGGGCGGACACTGAAGCTTTCTTT CASYLGADTEAFF
TRBJ2-3 NA few TRBV29-1 TGCAGCGTTGATTATCAGGGCTCAGATACGCAGTATTTT CSVDYQGSDTQYF
TRBJ2-1 TRBD2 few TRBV20-1 TGCAGTGCCATAGCGGGTACGGATGAGCAGTTCTTC CSAIAGTDEQFF
TRBJ2-7 NA NA TRBV20-1 TGCAGCGCTAGAGATCGGGCGGCGGTAAGCTACGGGCAGTACTTC CSARDRAAVSYGQYF
TRBJ2-5 NA NA TRBV7-9 TGTGCCAGCAGCTTAAGAGGAGAGACCCAGTACTTC CASSLRGETQYF
TRBJ2-3 NA NA TRBV12-5 TGTGCTAGTGGTTTGGCCACAGATACGCAGTATTTT CASGLATDTQYF
TRBJ2-5 TRBD2 NA TRBV20-1 TGCAGTACCAGACCGGGACTAGCGGCCCAAGAGACCCAGTACTTC CSTRPGLAAQETQYF
TRBJ1-1 NA few TRBV5-1 TGCGCCAGCAGCGTCCTGGGGCCCCTGAACACTGAAGCTTTCTTT CASSVLGPLNTEAFF
TRBJ2-3 NA NA TRBV13 TGTGCCAGCAGCTGGGGGGGCTTTGCAGATACGCAGTATTTT CASSWGGFADTQYF
TRBJ1-1 TRBD1 NA TRBV29-1 TGCAGCGTTGAAACAGGGGTTAGTATGAACACTGAAGCTTTCTTT CSVETGVSMNTEAFF
TRBJ2-7 NA NA TRBV14 TGTGCCAGCAGCCAAGTGGGCCGGGATGGTTCTAACGAGCAGTACTTC CASSQVGRDGSNEQYF
TRBJ1-4 TRBD1 NA TRBV6-5 TGTGCCAGCAGTTCGGCCGGGACAGGGGAAGAAAAACTGTTTTTT CASSSAGTGEEKLFF
TRBJ1-3 NA many TRBV12-3/TRBV12-4 TGTGCCAGCAAATTGTTCATCTCTGGAAACACCATATATTTT CASKLFISGNTIYF
TRBJ1-5 NA NA TRBV11-2 TGTGCCAGCAGCCATCCAGCTGGTGGCAATCAGCCCCAGCATTTT CASSHPAGGNQPQHF
TRBJ2-1 NA NA TRBV29-1 TGCAGCGTTGATCCAGGGAATGAGCAGTTCTTC CSVDPGNEQFF
TRBJ2-1 NA NA TRBV2 TGTGCCAGCAGTGTCGGGGCGCGGACTTATGAGCAGTTCTTC CASSVGARTYEQFF
TRBJ1-5 TRBD1 NA TRBV6-1 TGTGCCAGCCGACAGGGGAATGATCAGCCCCAGCATTTT CASRQGNDQPQHF
TRBJ2-1 TRBD2 NA TRBV20-1 TGCAGTGCTAGGGTGGTAGCGGGACGGGATGAGCAGTTCTTC CSARVVAGRDEQFF
TRBJ2-3 NA few TRBV5-1 TGCGCCAGCAGCTTGGAAAGGGCGGCAGGGAGCACAGATACGCAGTATTTT CASSLERAAGSTDTQYF
TRBJ2-7 NA NA TRBV6-5 TGTGCCAGCAGTTACTCGAAAGGGACCTACGAGCAGTACTTC CASSYSKGTYEQYF
TRBJ1-1 NA few TRBV27 TGTGCCAGCACCCTTTTCCGCCCTGGGGACACTGAAGCTTTCTTT CASTLFRPGDTEAFF
TRBJ1-1 TRBD1 many TRBV11-2 TGTGCCAGCAGCTCTCGGACAGGGGAGAACACTGAAGCTTTCTTT CASSSRTGENTEAFF
TRBJ2-1 NA NA TRBV3-1 TGTGCCAGCAGCCAAGATTGGAGGGGACCTGAGCAGTTCTTC CASSQDWRGPEQFF